This is a list of T cell receptor beta chains from one sample in a study of blood T cell repertoires in COVID-19. Measured with immunoSEQ multiplex PCR; TCRdb has only the in-frame clones, and not every one. The sample holds some 110,000 clones; approximately 85% are singletons and the top ten take 1.4% to 1.5%. Sequenced sample: peripheral blood. The receptors were sampled from a man aged 40-55 years with acute or convalescent COVID-19. Both conserved end residues are trimmed from each CDR3. Each record gives: clone size, V gene, CDR3 protein. Clone size appears in some rows only: once, few, many, or a class for an expanded clone.

>-|TRBV4-1
ASSQERLVRGNEQY
>-|TRBV19
ASSLRLAGGVYEQY
>-|TRBV6-2/TRBV6-3
ASSRGSNTGELF
>-|TRBV11-2
ASSPGEEQF
>few|TRBV2
ASSRAGGPSGELF
>-|TRBV19
ASSKLAGLGTQY
>-|TRBV29-1
SVGGSGGTYGYT
>-|TRBV24-1
ATSLGPGEAF
>-|TRBV7-8
ASSPTGSTTQY
>-|TRBV19
ASKTSGGAFEQF
>-|TRBV28
ASIYQDRGGNNQPQH
>-|TRBV15
ATSRGGEGFGYT
>-|TRBV29-1
SIRRLAGAYEQY
>many|TRBV4-2
ASSQDLRGGVGYT
>-|TRBV4-1
ASSQDRLADKQF
>-|TRBV6-2/TRBV6-3
ASSYFAGVYQETQY
>-|TRBV5-1
ASTMGSSGAYEQY
>-|TRBV3-1/TRBV3-2
ASSRWGGSGNTIY
>-|TRBV18
ASSPGTGLNYGYT
>once|TRBV6-5
ASSYVGAPYEQY
>-|TRBV6-1
ASSEGDTTKTDTQY
>-|TRBV4-2
ASSQDWGRGWADTQY
>-|TRBV28
ASSTGRSYGYT
>-|TRBV2
ASQGRGGNQPQH
>-|TRBV6-2/TRBV6-3
ASSYRGLAGAGGTQY
>-|TRBV25-1
ASSELGQGNTEAF
>-|TRBV25-1
ASRAGTGLYNEQF
>-|TRBV6-1
ASTSFGEQF
>-|TRBV5-1
ASSLVASGGGEQF
>-|TRBV7-9
ASSLGTGGRNEQF
>-|TRBV11-2
ASSPRTVYEQY
>-|TRBV2
ASSDRSTGLKETQY
>-|TRBV28
ASSLVSSYNSPLH
>-|TRBV6-5
ASGLRRMNTGELF
>-|TRBV19
ASSVGTAKVETQY
>once|TRBV7-6
ASSLAGQGLSTIY
>-|TRBV5-1
ASSLAGGINYEQY
>-|TRBV5-5
ASSLAGFAYNSPLH
>once|TRBV4-3
ASSQAEDRDSYEQY
>-|TRBV4-2
ASSQFFGTASGNTIY
>-|TRBV7-9
ASSLAVTGGKNTEAF
>-|TRBV6-5
ASSHRGHGELF
>-|TRBV27
ASRITGTGRDEQY
>-|TRBV12-3/TRBV12-4
ASSLTEGEQY
>-|TRBV4-3
ASSLSGGVDEQF
>-|TRBV14
ASSQAGTTNEKLF
>-|TRBV2
ASILWYSGTEAF
>-|TRBV29-1
SVAGTGGWDTEAF